The entry below describes one TCR beta chain. This entry is derived from a study of blood T cell repertoires in COVID-19. Study context: The origin of the acute and convalescent COVID-19 samples was the United States, Italy and Spain. T cells, B-cell-depleted T cells, or PBMCs provided the cDNA or gDNA that served as material.

The method was immunoSEQ multiplex PCR; TCRdb's version includes in-frame clones alone and lacks a portion of them. The repertoire holds 150,000 to 200,000 clones, with more than 70% as singletons. This CDR3 spans 12 amino acids. Trimming took off 6 bases at V and 4 bases at J, with 10 bases between the two ends. The chain uses TRBV12-3 or TRBV12-4 and TRBJ2-7, with a weak D call TRBD1 (6 bases). Input material: peripheral blood. This clonotype was sampled from a man aged 45-65 years who had recovered from COVID-19. CDR3 protein: CASRTGPYEQYF. CDR3 sequence (DNA): TGTGCCAGCAGAACAGGGCCGTACGAGCAGTACTTC.